This T cell receptor beta chain was sequenced during a study of cytomegalovirus exposure and HLA in healthy donors. The ends lost 1 base at V and 3 bases at J; junction bases unmatched: 4. The CDR3 is made up of 16 amino acids. Germline CDR1 and CDR2: MNHEY and SMNVEV (reference sequence). TCRdb's copy holds only in-frame clones and misses some; the assay was immunoSEQ multiplex PCR. Found here are some 210,000 clones, around 86% of them singletons; the top ten hold approximately 2%. This receptor was obtained from a young woman in good health and CMV-seropositive. The chain uses TRBV27 and TRBJ2-3, with TRBD2 identical over 10 bases. The source material was PBMCs. For the CDR3, the DNA is TGTGCCAGCAGTTTATGGGCTAGCGGGAGAACAGATACGCAGTATTTT. It specifies CASSLWASGRTDTQYF.